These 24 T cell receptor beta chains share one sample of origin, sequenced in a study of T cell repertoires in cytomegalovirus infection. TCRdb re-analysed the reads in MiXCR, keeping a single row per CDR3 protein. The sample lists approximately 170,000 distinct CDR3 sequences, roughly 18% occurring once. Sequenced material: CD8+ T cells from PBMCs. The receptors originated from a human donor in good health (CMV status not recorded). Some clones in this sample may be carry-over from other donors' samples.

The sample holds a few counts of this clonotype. CDR3 amino acids: CASSQDNSGANVLTF. Written as DNA, the CDR3 is TGTGCCAGCAGCCAAGACAACTCTGGGGCCAACGTCCTGACTTTC. This chain links TRBV4-2 with TRBJ2-6; no clear D. Trimming took 0 bases from V and 0 from J, leaving 3 bases between them. The CDR3 length is 15 residues. In germline, CDR1 is LGHNA, CDR2 YNFKEQ.

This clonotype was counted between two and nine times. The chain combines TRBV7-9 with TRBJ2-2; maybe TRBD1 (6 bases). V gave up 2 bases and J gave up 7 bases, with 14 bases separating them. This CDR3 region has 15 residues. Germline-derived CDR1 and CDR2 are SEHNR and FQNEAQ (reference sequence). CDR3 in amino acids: CASSLLQGRVGELFF. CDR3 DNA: TGTGCCAGCAGCTTATTGCAGGGGCGCGTCGGGGAGCTGTTTTTT.

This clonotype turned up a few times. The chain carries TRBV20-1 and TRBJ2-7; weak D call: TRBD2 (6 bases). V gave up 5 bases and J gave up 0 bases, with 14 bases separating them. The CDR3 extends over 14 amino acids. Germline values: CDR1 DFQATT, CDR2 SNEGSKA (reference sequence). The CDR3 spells CSAADYSSSYEQYF. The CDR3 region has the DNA TGCAGTGCTGCGGACTACTCAAGCTCCTACGAGCAGTACTTC.

The CDR3 is CASSILAGWDEQYF. In DNA form, the CDR3 reads TGTGCCAGCAGCATACTAGCGGGATGGGACGAGCAGTACTTC. This sequence joins TRBV7-2 and TRBJ2-7; 10 nucleotides align to TRBD2. The germline V gene encodes CDR1 SGHTA and CDR2 FQGNSA. The CDR3 extends over 14 amino acids. The trim removed 5 bases at V and 5 bases at J, leaving 6 bases unmatched.

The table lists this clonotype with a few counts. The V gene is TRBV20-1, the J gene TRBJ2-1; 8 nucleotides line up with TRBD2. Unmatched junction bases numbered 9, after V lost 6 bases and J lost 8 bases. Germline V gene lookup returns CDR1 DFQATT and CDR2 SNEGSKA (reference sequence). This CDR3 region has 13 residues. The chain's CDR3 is CSAPGTRGDEQFF. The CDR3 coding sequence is TGCAGTGCCCCCGGGACTAGGGGCGATGAGCAGTTCTTC.

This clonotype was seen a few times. CDR3 sequence (DNA): TGTGCCAGCAGCTTAGCCAGCAGGGACCCAAGCTCCTACAATGAGCAGTTCTTC. It specifies CASSLASRDPSSYNEQFF. The V call is TRBV11-2, the J call TRBJ2-1; D is perhaps TRBD1 or TRBD2 (5 bases each). V lost 1 base, J lost 0 bases, and 16 bases lay in between. This CDR3 comprises 18 residues. Germline CDR1 is SGHAT and CDR2 is FQNNGV. Complete variable domain (other parts from reference TRBV11-2 and TRBJ2-1): EAGVAQSPRYKIIEKRQSVAFWCNPISGHATLYWYQQILGQGPKLLIQFQNNGVVDDSQLPKDRFSAERLKGVDSTLKIQPAKLEDSAVYLCASSLASRDPSSYNEQFFGPGTRLTVL.

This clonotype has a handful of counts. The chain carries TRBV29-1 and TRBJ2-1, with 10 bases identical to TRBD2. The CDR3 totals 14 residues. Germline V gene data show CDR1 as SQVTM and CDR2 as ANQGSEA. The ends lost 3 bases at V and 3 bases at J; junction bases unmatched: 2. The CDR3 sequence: CSVESSGGYNEQFF. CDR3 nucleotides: TGCAGCGTTGAGTCTAGCGGGGGCTACAATGAGCAGTTCTTC.

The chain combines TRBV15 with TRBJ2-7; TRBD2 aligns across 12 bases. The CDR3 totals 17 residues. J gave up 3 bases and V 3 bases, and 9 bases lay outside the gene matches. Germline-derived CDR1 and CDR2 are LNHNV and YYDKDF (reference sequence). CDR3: CATSRGGRTSGIYEQYF. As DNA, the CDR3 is TGTGCCACCAGCAGGGGAGGTCGGACTAGCGGGATCTACGAGCAGTACTTC. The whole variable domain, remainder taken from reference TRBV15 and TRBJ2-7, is DAMVIQNPRYQVTQFGKPVTLSCSQTLNHNVMYWYQQKSSQAPKLLFHYYDKDFNNEADTPDNFQSRRPNTSFCFLDIRSPGLGDTAMYLCATSRGGRTSGIYEQYFGPGTRLTVT.

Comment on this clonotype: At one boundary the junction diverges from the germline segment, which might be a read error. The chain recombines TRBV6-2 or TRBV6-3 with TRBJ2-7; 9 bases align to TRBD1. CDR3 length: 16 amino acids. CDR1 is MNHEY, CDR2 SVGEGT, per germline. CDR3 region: CARSYDRDRVSYEQYF. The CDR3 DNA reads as TGTGCCCGCAGTTACGACCGGGACAGGGTCTCCTACGAGCAGTACTTC.

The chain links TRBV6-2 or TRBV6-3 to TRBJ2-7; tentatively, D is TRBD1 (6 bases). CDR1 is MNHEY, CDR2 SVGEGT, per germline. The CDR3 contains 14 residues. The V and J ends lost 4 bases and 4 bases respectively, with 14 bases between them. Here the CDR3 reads CASSSDRPEYEQYF. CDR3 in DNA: TGTGCCAGCAGTTCTGACAGGCCGGAATACGAGCAGTACTTC.

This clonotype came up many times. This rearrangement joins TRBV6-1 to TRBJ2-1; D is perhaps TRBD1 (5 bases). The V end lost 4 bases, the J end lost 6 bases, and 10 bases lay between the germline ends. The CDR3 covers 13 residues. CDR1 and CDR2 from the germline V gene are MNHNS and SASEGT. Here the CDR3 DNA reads TGTGCCAGCAGTGCGAGACAGTCCAATGAGCAGTTCTTC. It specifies CASSARQSNEQFF.

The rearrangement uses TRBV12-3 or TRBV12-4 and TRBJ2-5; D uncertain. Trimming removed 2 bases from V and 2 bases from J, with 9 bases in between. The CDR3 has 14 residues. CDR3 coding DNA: TGTGCCAGCAGTTTATCGGACCATCAAGAGACCCAGTACTTC. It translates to CASSLSDHQETQYF.

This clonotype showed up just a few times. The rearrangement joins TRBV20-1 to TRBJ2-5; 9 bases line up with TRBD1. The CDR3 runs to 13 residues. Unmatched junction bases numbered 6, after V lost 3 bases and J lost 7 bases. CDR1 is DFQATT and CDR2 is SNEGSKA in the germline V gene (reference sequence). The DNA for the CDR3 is TGCAGTGCTAGGGGGGACAGGGATGTGACCCAGTACTTC. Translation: CSARGDRDVTQYF.

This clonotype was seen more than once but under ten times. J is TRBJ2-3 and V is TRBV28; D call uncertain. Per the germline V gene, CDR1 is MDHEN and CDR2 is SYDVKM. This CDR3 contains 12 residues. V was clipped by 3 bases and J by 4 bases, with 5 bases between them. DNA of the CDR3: TGTGCCAGCAGTTTTACGGCAGATACGCAGTATTTT. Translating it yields CASSFTADTQYF.

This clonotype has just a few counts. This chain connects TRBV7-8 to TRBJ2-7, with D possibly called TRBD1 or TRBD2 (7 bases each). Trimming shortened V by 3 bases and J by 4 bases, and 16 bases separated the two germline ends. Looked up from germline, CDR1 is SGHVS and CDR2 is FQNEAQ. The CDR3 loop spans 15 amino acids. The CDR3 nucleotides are TGTGCCAGCAGCTTGGGGAGGGGACAGAGTTACGAGCAGTACTTC. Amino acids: CASSLGRGQSYEQYF. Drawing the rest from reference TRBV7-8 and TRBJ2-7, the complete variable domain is GAGVSQSPRYKVAKRGQDVALRCDPISGHVSLFWYQQALGQGPEFLTYFQNEAQLDKSGLPSDRFFAERPEGSVSTLKIQRTQQEDSAVYLCASSLGRGQSYEQYFGPGTRLTVT.

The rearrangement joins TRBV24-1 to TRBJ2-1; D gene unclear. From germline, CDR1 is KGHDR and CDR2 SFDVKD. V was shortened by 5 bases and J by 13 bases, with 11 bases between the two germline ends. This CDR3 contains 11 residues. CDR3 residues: CATSARSEQFF. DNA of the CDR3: TGTGCCACCAGTGCTCGATCCGAACAGTTCTTC.

The CDR3 region has the DNA TGTGCCAGCAGTCCCCGCACCGTAGGCCAACCCTACAATGAGCAGTTCTTC. Amino acid sequence: CASSPRTVGQPYNEQFF. This chain connects TRBV6-6 to TRBJ2-1, with no clear D. Between the trimmed V and J ends, which lost 5 bases and 2 bases, there was a span of 19 bases. CDR3 size: 17 residues. Per germline, CDR1 MNHNY and CDR2 SVGAGI (reference sequence).

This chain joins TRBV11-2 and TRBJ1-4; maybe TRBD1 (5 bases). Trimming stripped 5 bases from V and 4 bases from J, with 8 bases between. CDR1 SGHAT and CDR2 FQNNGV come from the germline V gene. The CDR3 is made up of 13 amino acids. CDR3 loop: CASSPGLNEKLFF. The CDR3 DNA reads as TGTGCCAGCAGCCCGGGGCTTAATGAAAAACTGTTTTTT.

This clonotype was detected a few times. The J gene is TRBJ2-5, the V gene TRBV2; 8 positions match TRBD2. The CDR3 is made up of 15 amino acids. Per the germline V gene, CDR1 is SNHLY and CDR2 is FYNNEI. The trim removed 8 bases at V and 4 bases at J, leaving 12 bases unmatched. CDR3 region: CASEDSAGGRETQYF. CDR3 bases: TGTGCCAGCGAAGACTCTGCGGGGGGAAGAGAGACCCAGTACTTC.

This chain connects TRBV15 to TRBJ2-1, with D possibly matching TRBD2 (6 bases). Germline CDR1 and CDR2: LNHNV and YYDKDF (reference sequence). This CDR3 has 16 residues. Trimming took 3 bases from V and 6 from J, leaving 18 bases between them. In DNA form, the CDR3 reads TGTGCCACCAGCAGCCACCCAGCGGGCCCAACCAATGAGCAGTTCTTC. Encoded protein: CATSSHPAGPTNEQFF.

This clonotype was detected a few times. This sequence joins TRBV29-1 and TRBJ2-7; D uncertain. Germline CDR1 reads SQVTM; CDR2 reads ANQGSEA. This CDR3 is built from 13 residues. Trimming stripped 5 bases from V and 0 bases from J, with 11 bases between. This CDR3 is CSVLFTTSYEQYF. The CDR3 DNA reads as TGCAGCGTTCTCTTCACAACCTCCTACGAGCAGTACTTC.

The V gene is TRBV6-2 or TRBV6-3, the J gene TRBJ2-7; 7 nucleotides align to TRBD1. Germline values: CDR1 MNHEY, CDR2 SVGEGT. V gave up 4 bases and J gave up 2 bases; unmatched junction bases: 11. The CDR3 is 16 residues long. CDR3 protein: CASSSYDRELPYEQYF. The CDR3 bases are TGTGCCAGCAGTTCCTACGACAGGGAACTACCCTACGAGCAGTACTTC.

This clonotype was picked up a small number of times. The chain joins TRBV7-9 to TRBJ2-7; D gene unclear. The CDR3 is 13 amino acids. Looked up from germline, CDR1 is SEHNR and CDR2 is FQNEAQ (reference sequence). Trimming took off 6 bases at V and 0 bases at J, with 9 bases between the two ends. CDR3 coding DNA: TGTGCCAGCAGTCAAAAGAGCTCCTACGAGCAGTACTTC. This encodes CASSQKSSYEQYF.

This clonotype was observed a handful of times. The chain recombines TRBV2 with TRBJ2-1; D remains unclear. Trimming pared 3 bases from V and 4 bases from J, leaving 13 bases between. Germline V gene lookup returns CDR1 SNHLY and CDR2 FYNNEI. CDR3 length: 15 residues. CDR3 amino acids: CASSESGSLYNEQFF. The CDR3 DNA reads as TGTGCCAGCAGTGAGTCTGGTTCTCTTTACAATGAGCAGTTCTTC.